Following are 21 T cell receptor beta chains from one sample sequenced in a study of blood T cell repertoires in COVID-19. Measured with immunoSEQ multiplex PCR; TCRdb has only the in-frame clones, and not every one. In the table there are about 200,000 clones, over 60% of which are singletons. The material sequenced was peripheral blood. The receptors come from a woman aged 65 to 85 with acute or convalescent COVID-19.

This sequence joins TRBV15 and TRBJ1-1; 9 nucleotides match TRBD1. Trimming cost V 6 bases and J 5 bases; bases outside gene matches: 7. Germline loops: CDR1 LNHNV, CDR2 YYDKDF (reference sequence). The CDR3 is made up of 14 amino acids. Written as DNA, the CDR3 is TGTGCCACCAGAATGACAGGGGGAAGTACTGAAGCTTTCTTT. Translated, it gives CATRMTGGSTEAFF.

CDR3 residues: CAWDGRGTEAFF. CDR3 bases: TGTGCCTGGGACGGCCGGGGCACTGAAGCTTTCTTT. The V call is TRBV30, the J call TRBJ1-1; no reliable D call. Germline V lookup: CDR1 GTSNPN, CDR2 SVGIG (reference sequence). This CDR3 has 12 amino acids. The V gene lost 5 bases and the J gene lost 4 bases, with 11 bases spanning the gap.

The chain is built from TRBV2 and TRBJ1-1, with D perhaps matching TRBD1 (5 bases). Trimming left V 1 base short and J 4 bases short, with 16 bases between. CDR1 is SNHLY, CDR2 FYNNEI, per germline. The CDR3 has 16 residues. The CDR3 DNA sequence: TGTGCCAGCAGTGAAGGGGGCCCTTCTCTGGGCACTGAAGCTTTCTTT. Encoded protein: CASSEGGPSLGTEAFF.

This chain connects TRBV19 to TRBJ2-7; TRBD1 is a possible D gene (6 bases). The CDR3 runs to 12 residues. V was trimmed by 3 bases and J by 6 bases, leaving 9 bases between them. CDR1 is LNHDA, CDR2 SQIVND, per germline (reference sequence). CDR3 in amino acids: CASSIGTSEQYF. CDR3 DNA: TGTGCCAGTAGTATTGGGACAAGCGAGCAGTACTTC.

The J gene is TRBJ2-3, the V gene TRBV6-1; 8 bases align to TRBD2. The CDR3 length is 15 residues. The junction had 4 bases not matched to a gene; V was cut back by 1 base and J by 4 bases. Looked up from germline, CDR1 is MNHNS and CDR2 is SASEGT. The CDR3 DNA follows: TGTGCCAGCAGTGAAGAGGGTAGCGGGGCAGATACGCAGTATTTT. Residues: CASSEEGSGADTQYF.

The J gene is TRBJ1-1, the V gene TRBV2; unclear D gene. Germline V CDR1 and CDR2: SNHLY, FYNNEI. The CDR3 has 13 amino acids. V was pared by 5 bases and J by 4 bases, with 11 bases between. This CDR3 is CASSPGRSTEAFF. CDR3 bases: TGTGCCAGCAGTCCGGGTCGGAGCACTGAAGCTTTCTTT.

In this sample, this clone turned up many times. The chain combines TRBV7-2 with TRBJ2-2; TRBD1 aligns across 9 bases. The CDR3 extends over 15 amino acids. Germline V gives CDR1 SGHTA, CDR2 FQGNSA. The ends lost 5 bases at V and 6 bases at J; junction bases unmatched: 7. Here the CDR3 DNA reads TGTGCCAGCAGCATAAGACAGGGGGTTGCCGGGGAGCTGTTTTTT. This gives the protein CASSIRQGVAGELFF.

The chain is built from TRBV7-2 and TRBJ2-3; no clear D. V shed 4 bases and J shed 1 base, with 15 bases lying between them. This CDR3 comprises 16 residues. Germline V gives CDR1 SGHTA, CDR2 FQGNSA. CDR3 sequence: CASSSYALVGTDTQYF. The CDR3 DNA reads TGTGCCAGCAGCTCTTATGCCCTAGTGGGCACAGATACGCAGTATTTT. The full variable domain, with the rest looked up from reference TRBV7-2 and TRBJ2-3, is GAGVSQSPSNKVTEKGKDVELRCDPISGHTALYWYRQSLGQGLEFLIYFQGNSAPDKSGLPSDRFSAERTGGSVSTLTIQRTQQEDSAVYLCASSSYALVGTDTQYFGPGTRLTVL.

This clone was observed a few times. V usage is TRBV12-3 or TRBV12-4 and J usage is TRBJ2-7, with a weak D call TRBD2 (6 bases). V was pared by 3 bases and J by 6 bases, with 9 bases between. The CDR3 extends over 12 amino acids. The CDR3 protein is CASSFPGGEQYF. In DNA form, the CDR3 reads TGTGCCAGCAGTTTCCCCGGGGGCGAGCAGTACTTC.

This clone has just a few counts. This rearrangement joins TRBV18 to TRBJ1-4; 9 bases match TRBD1. The V segment lost 6 bases and the J segment 7 bases; nucleotides outside the gene matches: 6. The CDR3 length is 14 residues. CDR1 is KGHSH and CDR2 is LQKENI in the germline V gene. The CDR3 nucleotides are TGTGCCAGCTCGGCCAGGACAGGGGTTGAAAAACTGTTTTTT. This sequence encodes CASSARTGVEKLFF.

This clone has just a few counts. The CDR3 loop reads CASRPGQGVGKLFF. CDR3 DNA sequence: TGTGCCAGCAGGCCAGGACAGGGGGTCGGGAAACTGTTTTTT. This chain links TRBV27 with TRBJ1-4; 10 nucleotides agree with TRBD1. J was trimmed by 11 bases and V by 6 bases; bases with no gene match: 9. The CDR3 covers 14 residues. Germline assignment: CDR1 MNHEY and CDR2 SMNVEV (reference sequence).

This sequence joins TRBV18 and TRBJ1-1, with 7 bases identical to TRBD1. Germline V gives CDR1 KGHSH, CDR2 LQKENI. The junction had 5 bases not matched to a gene; V was cut back by 9 bases and J by 1 base. The CDR3 spans 13 residues. The DNA for the CDR3 is TGTGCCAGTTCAACAGGGGAGAACACTGAAGCTTTCTTT. As protein: CASSTGENTEAFF.

The V gene is TRBV5-8, the J gene TRBJ2-3; no clear D. This CDR3 is built from 15 residues. V shed 2 bases and J shed 0 bases, with 10 bases lying between them. CDR1 SGHTS and CDR2 YDEGEE come from the germline V gene. The CDR3, as DNA: TGTGCCAGCAGCTTAGAAACTACCAGCACAGATACGCAGTATTTT. It encodes CASSLETTSTDTQYF.

This rearrangement joins TRBV7-2 to TRBJ2-5, with D perhaps TRBD1 (5 bases). The CDR3 runs 14 residues. CDR1 and CDR2 from the germline V gene are SGHTA and FQGNSA. The V end was cut by 3 bases, the J end by 2 bases, with 10 bases between. The CDR3 bases are TGTGCCAGCAGCTTGTCAGGGCGGCAAGAGACCCAGTACTTC. The encoded protein is CASSLSGRQETQYF.

The chain joins TRBV30 to TRBJ1-1; possible D gene TRBD1, 6 bases. This CDR3 contains 11 residues. Trimming took 2 bases from V and 10 from J, leaving 11 bases between them. The germline gives CDR1 GTSNPN, CDR2 SVGIG (reference sequence). The CDR3 is CAWSRDISAFF. CDR3 DNA: TGTGCCTGGAGTAGGGACATCTCAGCTTTCTTT.

The chain recombines TRBV7-2 with TRBJ2-2; D is uncertain. The CDR3 covers 13 residues. Trimming stripped 4 bases from V and 6 bases from J, with 9 bases between. Germline loops: CDR1 SGHTA, CDR2 FQGNSA. CDR3 protein: CASSSPGPGELFF. In DNA, the CDR3 is TGTGCCAGCAGCTCCCCAGGTCCCGGGGAGCTGTTTTTT. The variable domain in full, completed from reference TRBV7-2 and TRBJ2-2, reads GAGVSQSPSNKVTEKGKDVELRCDPISGHTALYWYRQSLGQGLEFLIYFQGNSAPDKSGLPSDRFSAERTGGSVSTLTIQRTQQEDSAVYLCASSSPGPGELFFGEGSRLTVL.

The V call is TRBV5-1, the J call TRBJ1-1; the match to TRBD1 covers 7 bases. Germline V gene lookup returns CDR1 SGHRS and CDR2 YFSETQ. The J segment lost 2 bases and the V segment lost 0 bases, leaving 7 bases of the junction unmatched. This CDR3 is 16 amino acids long. As DNA, the CDR3 is TGCGCCAGCAGCTTGGGAAAGGGGGCGATTAACACTGAAGCTTTCTTT. Its translation is CASSLGKGAINTEAFF.

This chain uses TRBV6-5 with TRBJ2-5; 12 nucleotides agree with TRBD2. Germline values: CDR1 MNHEY, CDR2 SVGAGI. The CDR3 consists of 15 residues. The V gene end was trimmed by 8 bases and the J gene end by 4 bases; junction bases not matched to a gene: 8. The CDR3 DNA reads TGTGCCAGCTACCTAGCGGGGGGGGCGGGAGAGACCCAGTACTTC. Translated: CASYLAGGAGETQYF.

This clone was seen a few times. The chain is built from TRBV4-3 and TRBJ2-1; the match to TRBD2 covers 9 bases. Germline-derived CDR1 and CDR2 are LGHNA and YSLEER. The V gene end was trimmed by 4 bases and the J gene end by 5 bases; junction bases not matched to a gene: 6. The CDR3 loop spans 15 amino acids. The chain's CDR3 is CASSLLAGRDNEQFF. The DNA of the CDR3 is TGCGCCAGCAGCCTCCTAGCGGGGCGCGACAATGAGCAGTTCTTC.

The CDR3 spells CASSQDRPPETQYF. Written as DNA, the CDR3 is TGTGCCAGCAGTCAGGACAGGCCACCAGAGACCCAGTACTTC. The rearrangement links TRBV6-5 to TRBJ2-5; 7 nucleotides match TRBD1. There are 14 residues in the CDR3. The germline V gene encodes CDR1 MNHEY and CDR2 SVGAGI. V was clipped by 5 bases and J by 4 bases; unmatched bases: 7.

V and J are TRBV5-1 and TRBJ2-7; tentative D call: TRBD1 (5 bases). The CDR3 is 15 residues long. Between the trimmed V and J ends, which lost 3 bases and 0 bases, there was a span of 13 bases. The germline V gene encodes CDR1 SGHRS and CDR2 YFSETQ. The CDR3 protein is CASSSLDSVSYEQYF. The CDR3 DNA follows: TGCGCCAGCAGCTCCCTAGACAGCGTCTCCTACGAGCAGTACTTC.